This T cell receptor (beta chain) was found in a study of PD-L1 blockade in urothelial cancer. J gave up 7 bases and V 2 bases, and 8 bases lay outside the gene matches. CDR3 length equals 16 residues. Germline V CDR1 and CDR2: SGHTA, FQGTGA. The assay was immunoSEQ multiplex PCR, and TCRdb's table has in-frame clones only and misses some. The sample contains about 35,000 clones, roughly 82% of which appear only once. The starting material was PBMCs, obtained around atezolizumab (anti-PD-L1) treatment. The gene calls are TRBV7-3 and TRBJ2-1; 10 nucleotides line up with TRBD2. This sequence was found in a man between 65 and 85 years old with urothelial cancer. CDR3 DNA: TGTGCCAGCAGCTTACAACAGCGGGGGGGCCTGAATGAGCAGTTCTTC. Translating it yields CASSLQQRGGLNEQFF.